The 3 T cell receptor beta chains reported below all come from one sample, sequenced in a study of cytomegalovirus exposure and HLA in healthy donors (dated by TCRdb to 2016 to 2017). Library preparation used the immunoSEQ multiplex PCR assay. For the multiplex PCR, a mixture combining 60 forward primers for TCR Vbeta segments and 13 reverse primers for TCR Jbeta segments was used. What TCRdb holds here is the immuneACCESS table cut down to in-frame rearrangements. Part of the clones is not present; checked against another copy, under half of the missing clones reflect an unresolved V gene, and the others are unexplained. The sample table records about 160,000 clones; roughly 85% of these occur just once. Clones ranked in the top ten supply around 0.93% of the sample. The sequenced sample consisted of PBMCs. All receptors come from a woman in her 30s in good health and CMV-seronegative.

The CDR3 loop is CASKTGTGGNVGTGELFF. CDR3 DNA: TGTGCCAGCAAGACCGGGACAGGGGGCAATGTAGGCACCGGGGAGCTGTTTTTT. The chain recombines TRBV9 with TRBJ2-2, with 12 bases aligning to TRBD1. Unmatched junction bases numbered 13, after V lost 6 bases and J lost 4 bases. This CDR3 has 18 amino acids. CDR1 is SGDLS and CDR2 is YYNGEE in the germline V gene.

This clone was picked up one time. The chain couples TRBV15 to TRBJ1-3; TRBD1 is a possible D gene (6 bases). Germline V gene data show CDR1 as LNHNV and CDR2 as YYDKDF (reference sequence). CDR3 size: 16 residues. Trimming stripped 0 bases from V and 2 bases from J, with 11 bases between. CDR3 protein: CATSRDITGTGNTIYF. CDR3 nucleotides: TGTGCCACCAGCAGAGACATCACAGGGACTGGAAACACCATATATTTT. The full variable domain, completed using reference TRBV15 and TRBJ1-3, is DAMVIQNPRYQVTQFGKPVTLSCSQTLNHNVMYWYQQKSSQAPKLLFHYYDKDFNNEADTPDNFQSRRPNTSFCFLDIRSPGLGDTAMYLCATSRDITGTGNTIYFGEGSWLTVV.

The rearrangement links TRBV27 to TRBJ1-1; D may be TRBD1 (5 bases). V was clipped by 6 bases and J by 8 bases, with 10 bases between them. The CDR3 has 11 residues. Per germline, CDR1 MNHEY and CDR2 SMNVEV (reference sequence). The CDR3, as DNA: TGTGCCAGCAGGACGACAGCAGAAGCTTTCTTT. Amino acids: CASRTTAEAFF.